Presented here are 20 T cell receptor beta chains from one specimen sequenced in a study of blood T cell repertoires in COVID-19. Using immunoSEQ multiplex PCR, the repertoire was profiled, and TCRdb retains in-frame clones only, with some absent. This table holds some 120,000 clones, roughly four fifths found once. Sequencing input: peripheral blood. Receptor source: a woman aged 45-59 years with acute or convalescent COVID-19.

The rearrangement links TRBV13 to TRBJ1-2, with TRBD1 identical over 7 bases. V shed 5 bases, J shed 4 bases, and the junction held 4 bases outside the gene matches. In germline, CDR1 is PRHDT, CDR2 FYEKMQ (reference sequence). The CDR3 runs 13 residues. The CDR3 here is CASSRDRGYGYTF. The CDR3 nucleotides read TGTGCCAGCAGCCGGGACAGAGGCTATGGCTACACCTTC. Full variable domain (rest looked up from reference TRBV13 and TRBJ1-2): AAGVIQSPRHLIKEKRETATLKCYPIPRHDTVYWYQQGPGQDPQFLISFYEKMQSDKGSIPDRFSAQQFSDYHSELNMSSLELGDSALYFCASSRDRGYGYTFGSGTRLTVV.

The chain joins TRBV12-3 or TRBV12-4 to TRBJ1-2; D gene ambiguous. V shed 2 bases and J shed 7 bases, with 11 bases lying between them. The CDR3 runs to 13 residues. CDR3 in amino acids: CASSLSTGIGYTF. CDR3 in DNA: TGTGCCAGCAGTTTAAGTACCGGGATTGGCTACACCTTC.

This sequence joins TRBV18 and TRBJ2-2, with D perhaps matching TRBD1 (5 bases). The V end lost 1 base, the J end lost 4 bases, and 10 bases lay between the germline ends. Germline V gene sequence: CDR1 KGHSH, CDR2 LQKENI. The length of the CDR3 is 15 residues. This CDR3 is CASSPQGAGTGELFF. The CDR3 region has the DNA TGTGCCAGCTCACCACAAGGGGCAGGCACCGGGGAGCTGTTTTTT. The whole variable domain, remainder taken from reference TRBV18 and TRBJ2-2, is NAGVMQNPRHLVRRRGQEARLRCSPMKGHSHVYWYRQLPEEGLKFMVYLQKENIIDESGMPKERFSAEFPKEGPSILRIQQVVRGDSAAYFCASSPQGAGTGELFFGEGSRLTVL.

The chain is built from TRBV7-2 and TRBJ2-7; 8 bases line up with TRBD2. Trimming took 5 bases from V and 0 from J; bases not matched to a gene: 6. The germline V gene has CDR1 SGHTA and CDR2 FQGNSA. The CDR3 spans 15 residues. CDR3 loop: CASSRSGVSSYEQYF. The DNA for the CDR3 is TGTGCCAGCAGCCGTAGCGGGGTGAGCTCCTACGAGCAGTACTTC.

V is TRBV5-4 and J is TRBJ2-3, with 13 bases lining up with TRBD2. Germline V lookup: CDR1 SGHNT, CDR2 YYREEE (reference sequence). The CDR3 consists of 18 residues. The J segment lost 6 bases and the V segment lost 0 bases, leaving 10 bases of the junction unmatched. The CDR3 bases are TGTGCCAGCAGCTTGGTCCTTACTAGCGGGGGGGCGACGGATACGCAGTATTTT. Encoded protein: CASSLVLTSGGATDTQYF.

This clone was recorded only once. The genes are TRBV19 and TRBJ1-3; TRBD1 matches at 9 bases. The V gene end was trimmed by 6 bases and the J gene end by 4 bases; junction bases not matched to a gene: 7. From germline, CDR1 is LNHDA and CDR2 SQIVND (reference sequence). CDR3 size: 15 residues. CDR3 coding DNA: TGTGCCAGTAGGACGGGGACAGGGAAAGGAAACACCATATATTTT. This encodes CASRTGTGKGNTIYF.

There are a few counts of this clone. The chain joins TRBV27 to TRBJ2-7, with 7 bases that match TRBD1. The CDR3 runs to 13 residues. J lost 5 bases, V lost 2 bases, and 3 bases had no gene match. The germline V gene encodes CDR1 MNHEY and CDR2 SMNVEV (reference sequence). DNA for the CDR3: TGTGCCAGCAGTTTAAACAGGGGCCACGAGCAGTACTTC. This translates into CASSLNRGHEQYF.

This chain links TRBV27 with TRBJ2-1, with a tentative D call TRBD1 (8 bases). The CDR3 is made up of 18 amino acids. Trimming removed 2 bases at V and 4 bases at J, with 21 bases between. Germline V gives CDR1 MNHEY, CDR2 SMNVEV (reference sequence). The CDR3 region is CASSLRGPGGGGYNEQFF. CDR3 bases: TGTGCCAGCAGTTTACGGGGCCCAGGGGGCGGGGGTTACAATGAGCAGTTCTTC.

The chain has TRBV30 and TRBJ1-1; 7 bases match TRBD1. J gave up 6 bases and V 0 bases, and 4 bases lay outside the gene matches. CDR3 size: 13 residues. Germline CDR1 is GTSNPN and CDR2 is SVGIG (reference sequence). In DNA, the CDR3 is TGTGCCTGGAGTGTAAGCAGGGGGGCTGAAGCTTTCTTT. As protein: CAWSVSRGAEAFF.

This chain uses TRBV7-8 with TRBJ1-3, with 7 bases fitting TRBD1. The V gene's germline CDR1 is SGHVS and CDR2 FQNEAQ. Germline trimming cut 5 bases from V and 3 bases from J; bases unmatched to any gene: 7. There are 15 residues in the CDR3. The CDR3 here is CASSVTGISGNTIYF. DNA for the CDR3: TGTGCCAGCAGCGTGACAGGGATAAGTGGAAACACCATATATTTT.

This clone appeared many times. The chain is built from TRBV6-5 and TRBJ1-2; 10 bases are a match to TRBD1. This CDR3 is 15 amino acids long. CDR1 and CDR2 (germline): MNHEY, SVGAGI. Germline trimming cut 7 bases from V and 6 bases from J; bases unmatched to any gene: 11. CDR3 region: CASTKGTGVRHGYTF. Written as DNA, the CDR3 is TGTGCCAGCACCAAAGGGACAGGGGTTCGTCATGGCTACACCTTC.

V usage is TRBV10-3 and J usage is TRBJ1-1; 8 bases map to TRBD1. Germline CDR1 and CDR2: ENHRY and SYGVKD. The CDR3 is made up of 16 amino acids. Trimming cost V 6 bases and J 1 base; bases outside gene matches: 10. The CDR3, as DNA: TGTGCCATCAGCGCTCTACCCGGGACAGGGAACACTGAAGCTTTCTTT. It specifies CAISALPGTGNTEAFF.

The chain combines TRBV14 with TRBJ2-3; the D gene is possibly TRBD2 (6 bases). In germline, CDR1 is SGHDN, CDR2 FVKESK. Trimming left V 1 base short and J 5 bases short, with 22 bases between. This CDR3 contains 18 residues. The CDR3 here is CASSQGGETWWGGDTQYF. The CDR3 DNA reads as TGTGCCAGCAGCCAAGGGGGGGAGACTTGGTGGGGCGGAGATACGCAGTATTTT.

V usage is TRBV28 and J usage is TRBJ1-2; 7 nucleotides align to TRBD1. V trimming: 7 bases; J trimming: 5 bases; junction bases outside the gene matches: 7. The CDR3 length is 13 residues. Germline CDR1 is MDHEN and CDR2 is SYDVKM. CDR3 bases: TGTGCCAGCACTACAGGGGTTTCGTATGGCTACACCTTC. Amino acids: CASTTGVSYGYTF.

V and J are TRBV3-1 (or the pseudogene TRBV3-2) and TRBJ2-3; 11 bases are a match to TRBD1. The CDR3 sequence is 16 residues long. Germline values: CDR1 LGHDT, CDR2 YNNKEL (reference sequence). After removal of 1 base from V and 3 bases from J, the junction contained 3 bases not matched to a gene. CDR3: CASSQGDRGWTDTQYF. As DNA, the CDR3 is TGTGCCAGCAGCCAAGGGGACAGGGGGTGGACAGATACGCAGTATTTT.

This clone was recorded only once. V and J are TRBV5-6 and TRBJ2-3; 12 bases match TRBD2. V lost 4 bases to trimming and J lost 2 bases; unmatched junction nucleotides: 5. The CDR3 extends over 16 amino acids. From germline, CDR1 is SGHDT and CDR2 YYEEEE. The CDR3 protein is CASSGRTSGITDTQYF. In DNA form, the CDR3 reads TGTGCCAGCAGCGGCAGGACTAGCGGGATCACAGATACGCAGTATTTT. The full variable domain, with the rest looked up from reference TRBV5-6 and TRBJ2-3, is DAGVTQSPTHLIKTRGQQVTLRCSPKSGHDTVSWYQQALGQGPQFIFQYYEEEERQRGNFPDRFSGHQFPNYSSELNVNALLLGDSALYLCASSGRTSGITDTQYFGPGTRLTVL.

The CDR3 nucleotides read TGCAGCGTTCACAGGGTATTGTATGGCTACACCTTC. Protein product: CSVHRVLYGYTF. The rearrangement joins TRBV29-1 to TRBJ1-2; D perhaps matches TRBD1 (6 bases). With 5 bases removed from V and 5 bases from J, the gap between germline ends came to 12 bases. Germline V CDR1 and CDR2: SQVTM, ANQGSEA. The CDR3 is 12 residues long.

The genes are TRBV6-1 and TRBJ2-1; 9 positions agree with TRBD2. The germline V gene encodes CDR1 MNHNS and CDR2 SASEGT. CDR3 length: 16 residues. The junction had 7 bases not matched to a gene; V was cut back by 2 bases and J by 5 bases. This CDR3 reads CASSETAGGPHNEQFF. The CDR3 bases are TGTGCCAGCAGTGAAACTGCGGGGGGGCCCCACAATGAGCAGTTCTTC.

This rearrangement joins TRBV19 to TRBJ1-3; possible D gene TRBD1, 5 bases. V was pared by 10 bases and J by 4 bases, with 17 bases between. The CDR3 extends over 14 amino acids. Germline values: CDR1 LNHDA, CDR2 SQIVND (reference sequence). The CDR3 loop reads CAKKRGIGGNTIYF. The CDR3 DNA sequence: TGTGCCAAAAAGCGGGGGATCGGAGGAAACACCATATATTTT.

CDR3 DNA: TGTGCCAGCAGTTACAGGGGGCCAGGGGCCAACGTCCTGACTTTC. Encoded protein: CASSYRGPGANVLTF. The rearrangement uses TRBV2 and TRBJ2-6; 9 nucleotides agree with TRBD1. Germline assignment: CDR1 SNHLY and CDR2 FYNNEI. CDR3 length equals 15 residues. V was clipped by 5 bases and J by 4 bases; unmatched bases: 3.